This TCR beta chain was sequenced during a study of cytomegalovirus exposure and HLA in healthy donors listed by TCRdb under 2017. Background on the whole study: An earlier analysis of a few hundred of the donors reported about 280 Gb of sequence data and 100 million to 120 million unique TCR beta sequences obtained from about 179 million T cells. Across some 400 genotyped donors of the cohort, an average of 235,054 unique TCR beta nucleotide sequences per donor were sequenced, and approximately 19% of those sequences were non-productive. An earlier analysis of more than 450 of the donors used high-throughput TCR beta sequencing to judge whether each TCR beta V gene segment behaved as functional or pseudogenic. Four or five DR-DQ haplotypes were treated as single units for association and clustering because of strong linkage in the cohort. To predict cytomegalovirus infection status, the study brought together high-throughput TCR immunosequencing, statistical association of individual TCRs with disease status, and machine learning. The genetic ancestry cluster associated with self-reported Caucasian donors included 80% to 90% of the roughly 400 genotyped donors. The number of donors typed differed by locus, with about 620-630 for A, B, C, DRB1 and DQB1, over 500 for DQA1, about 610 for DPA1, and approximately 470 for DPB1. Roughly 300 gigabases of sequencing data and 70 million to 100 million unique TCR sequences made up an early release that covered about 640 HLA-typed donors. A later genetic analysis used genome-wide SNP genotypes for about 60% of the roughly 670 donors, treating that subset as a discovery cohort. All discovery cohort repertoires had been generated using a single sequencing platform. In a later analysis, previously published TCR beta repertoires from fewer than 750 donors were re-analyzed and high-resolution HLA genotyping was added so that TCR occurrence patterns could be studied. HLA typing included class I and class II loci at four-digit resolution. Using immunosequencing, the study profiled T cell repertoires from approximately 700 subjects and related those repertoires to cytomegalovirus serostatus. Donor age, sex, ethnicity and CMV serostatus were collected together with the repertoire data. The aim of the study was to test whether cataloging public T cell receptors could identify signatures of past pathogen exposure. Along with the approximately 620-subject first cohort, a separate validation cohort of more than 90 different subjects was used. Rather than drawing on any new phenotypic data, the later analysis identified candidate immune exposures from TCR beta sequences and the way those sequences occurred across donors. Overall results and qualifications from the work: A few of the identified cytomegalovirus-associated TCR beta chains were confirmed in vitro to be specific for cytomegalovirus antigens. The only immune exposure information available for the cohort was CMV serostatus. A further reported finding was that TCR beta sequences accurately predicted the HLA-A and HLA-B alleles for most subjects in the first cohort. It was suggested by the authors that the approach could potentially be generalized to other disease states and immunological phenotypes. Most TCR sequences were seen in very few donors, while some public TCRs were found in many individuals. Assigning TCR associations to individual alleles was difficult when HLA alleles, especially DR and DQ, strongly co-occurred. Broadly in line with IMGT annotations, most TCR beta V segments showed up in productive rearrangements about 87% or about 30% of the time in an earlier analysis of around 550 of the donors. A cluster of highly shared sequence variants was judged likely to be a technical artifact of the sequencing pipeline. A later genetic analysis associated a missense DCLRE1C variant with V-gene and J-gene trimming of TCR beta chains, and an independent cohort replicated the association. Because the 87-base-pair reads could not distinguish some IMGT-functional V segments, including TRBV6-2 and TRBV6-3, those segments were excluded. Because some donors lacked HLA typing at each locus, the association tests relied only on the typed subset. The classifier was reported to diagnose cytomegalovirus status with high specificity and sensitivity in both the original cohort and the validation cohort. Most CMV-associated TCR beta chains appeared to be HLA-restricted in a later analysis, and the HLA associations seemed to be driven largely by CMV exposure. Correlated functional status among segregating V segments might be attributable to linkage disequilibrium, but an unknown experimental factor could not be ruled out. Presence/absence analyses assumed roughly uniform sequencing depth across donors, an assumption that may not hold. In a later analysis, HLA-associated TCR beta chains showed more clonal expansion and lower generation probabilities than non-associated chains that were equally common. The cohort was sequenced for TCR beta chains only, and without alpha or paired-chain data the features that could be detected were limited. Because counts were too low, roughly 18 rarely observed V segments, including chromosome 9 orphons, were left out of the earlier analysis of 500 to 650 of the donors. Compared with the approximately 670-donor mean, donors in an Asian-associated ancestry cluster had fewer N-insertions in productive TCRs, according to a later genetic analysis. A total of fewer than 200 TCR beta chains were listed by the study as associated with cytomegalovirus. In a later analysis, the rate of TCR association differed among HLA loci, with DRB1 alleles having the most associated TCRs and HLA-C alleles having the fewest. At a false discovery rate of 0.05, a later analysis linked about 16,000 TCR beta sequences to specific HLA alleles. According to a later analysis, parvovirus B19, influenza, CMV and Epstein-Barr virus appeared linked to several top co-occurrence clusters.

Inclusive of the bounding cysteine and phenylalanine, the CDR3 is 15 residues long. Only CDR3 DNA is held: 45 bases, read in frame from base 1. CDR1 and CDR2, looked up from the germline V gene, are MNHNS and SASEGT. After removal of 4 bases from V and 8 bases from J, the junction retains 9 bases not matched to a gene. The cohort consisted of 666 healthy bone marrow donors. All cohort members were sampled while nominally healthy, although unrecorded immune exposures were likely present. The donor was CMV seronegative and was included in the group of 352 seronegative cohort members. A peripheral blood sample was collected from each donor, and TCR beta sequencing was performed on peripheral blood mononuclear cells. The Qiagen DNeasy Blood Extraction Kit was used to extract genomic DNA from the blood cell samples. For this clone: Its recognized antigen is unknown. Base qualities are missing; no much larger clone stands one base away.

Receptors were amplified or captured by the immunoSEQ multiplex PCR assay. For the multiplex PCR, a mixture combining 60 forward primers for TCR Vbeta segments and 13 reverse primers for TCR Jbeta segments was used. A multiplex PCR assay on genomic DNA amplified the CDR3 region of rearranged TCR beta genes. The amplified TCR beta libraries were sequenced on the Illumina HiSeq System as 87-base-pair reads. From the authors' description of their analysis: A later analysis tallied 75 million to 95 million unique TCR beta chains across the approximately 670 repertoires, and approximately 11 million of those chains were shared by two or more donors. A nearest-neighbor algorithm error-corrected the raw reads and collapsed the reads into unique sequences, merging closely related sequences to remove PCR and sequencing errors. To assign V, D and J gene segments, CDR3 sequences were aligned to IMGT reference sequences. For a sequence to be retained, at least a six-nucleotide match to both a V gene segment and a J gene segment was required. A rearrangement was called productive if the CDR3 had no stop codons and remained in frame with V and J, and every other rearrangement was called non-productive. Following IMGT convention, CDR3 was defined as the stretch from the second conserved V-encoded cysteine to the conserved J-encoded phenylalanine. Sequences without an unambiguous match to a single V gene segment were excluded from the earlier analysis of approximately 600 of the donors. In an earlier analysis of approximately 590 of the donors, V segments were called functional above 56.7% productive rearrangements and were called segregating when the between-donor standard deviation exceeded 5%. A statistical classification framework was developed to diagnose cytomegalovirus status using the catalog of TCR beta chain sequences. In a later analysis, V and J genes were assigned by comparing TCR nucleotide sequences against IMGT/GENE-DB human TR gene sequences. A later analysis assigned CDR3 sequences and most-parsimonious VDJ recombination scenarios with the TCRdist pipeline. In a later analysis, each TCR beta chain was defined by its CDR3 amino acid sequence together with its V-gene family, and reads without a unique V-gene family were excluded. In a later analysis, approximately 590 highly shared, low-generation-probability nucleotide sequences were removed to address suspected cross-contamination and a sequencing artifact. A later analysis calculated a clonal expansion index for each public chain from normalized within-repertoire ranks of inferred template counts. In a later analysis, generation probabilities were computed using a VDJ recombination model fitted to out-of-frame rearrangements, and the results were checked against IGoR. In a later analysis, TCR-TCR, TCR-HLA and TCR-CMV co-occurrence was scored with hypergeometric tests, and a repertoire-size bias correction was applied to TCR pairs. To estimate false discovery rates, a later analysis permuted the HLA or CMV assignments 20 times. A later analysis grouped co-occurring TCRs with DBSCAN, adding TCRdist sequence similarity when clustering within HLA-allele-positive subsets. Repertoires with fewer than 30,000 or more than 120,000 public chains were left out of co-occurrence clustering, as were about 5 repertoires with anomalous nucleotide sharing. Entries here come from immuneACCESS through TCRdb and include only in-frame sequences with V and J called. Some clones fail to appear in such tables; in the studies checked, an unresolved V gene covers under half of the shortfall, and the cause of the remainder is unknown. D and trimming come from the DNA, and the V and J calls and clone size come from that table. The sample profile shows approximately 200,000 clones; 75% to 85% of them were found once. The top ten clonotypes cover 1.3% to 1.5% of the sample.

The TCR was taken from a girl aged 10 to 17 in good health and CMV-seronegative. Sequenced sample: PBMCs. The sequence is built from TRBV6-1 and TRBJ1-4, with 8 bases in between that match TRBD1. For the CDR3, the sequence is CASSAQGANLEKLFF. The nucleotide sequence is given as TGTGCCAGCAGTGCCCAGGGGGCAAATTTAGAAAAACTGTTTTTT.